Presented here are 23 T cell receptor beta chains from one specimen sequenced in a study of blood T cell repertoires in COVID-19 (dated by TCRdb to the early 2020s). Libraries were built with the immunoSEQ multiplex PCR assay. TCRdb obtained this table from immuneACCESS and retained in-frame rearrangements with V and J assigned. These tables miss some clones; where compared with another copy, unresolved V genes account for less than half of the shortfall, and the remainder is unexplained. The sample table holds 50,000 to 65,000 clones, of which 70% to 90% were seen once. Jointly, the top ten make up roughly 3.9% of the sample. Sequencing used peripheral blood. Every receptor here comes from a man aged 65 to 79 with acute or convalescent COVID-19.

V usage is TRBV24-1 and J usage is TRBJ2-2; 7 nucleotides match TRBD1. The germline V gene has CDR1 KGHDR and CDR2 SFDVKD. The V and J ends lost 5 bases and 5 bases, in that order; junction bases with no gene match: 4. This CDR3 is 14 amino acids long. The CDR3 spells CATSAPTGTGELFF. CDR3 sequence (DNA): TGTGCCACCAGTGCGCCGACAGGGACCGGGGAGCTGTTTTTT.

This chain uses TRBV5-1 with TRBJ2-7; 7 bases agree with TRBD1. Germline CDR1 reads SGHRS; CDR2 reads YFSETQ. This CDR3 has 14 amino acids. V lost 0 bases to trimming and J lost 4 bases; unmatched junction nucleotides: 4. This CDR3 reads CASSLEGGWYEQYF. CDR3 in DNA: TGCGCCAGCAGCTTGGAAGGGGGCTGGTACGAGCAGTACTTC. The variable domain in full, with the rest retrieved from reference TRBV5-1 and TRBJ2-7, is KAGVTQTPRYLIKTRGQQVTLSCSPISGHRSVSWYQQTPGQGLQFLFEYFSETQRNKGNFPGRFSGRQFSNSRSEMNVSTLELGDSALYLCASSLEGGWYEQYFGPGTRLTVT.

The CDR3 region has the DNA TGTGCCAGCAGCCAAAGACTAGACCCTGAGCAGTTCTTC. Translation gives CASSQRLDPEQFF. The genes are TRBV3-1 (or the pseudogene TRBV3-2) and TRBJ2-1, with D perhaps TRBD2 (6 bases). The length of the CDR3 is 13 residues. The germline gives CDR1 LGHDT, CDR2 YNNKEL (reference sequence). The V gene lost 2 bases and the J gene lost 9 bases, with 11 bases spanning the gap.

A few counts support this clone. The V and J genes are TRBV5-5 and TRBJ2-1; the D gene is possibly TRBD2 (5 bases). Germline CDR1 and CDR2: SGHKS and YYEKEE (reference sequence). This CDR3 is built from 18 residues. V gave up 0 bases and J gave up 9 bases, with 25 bases separating them. The CDR3 region has the DNA TGTGCCAGCAGCTTGGATCGGCTAGCACCCTCCGGTGTGGGTGAGCAGTTCTTC. This sequence encodes CASSLDRLAPSGVGEQFF.

The V call is TRBV5-6, the J call TRBJ2-3; D gene unclear. V was cut by 4 bases and J by 2 bases, with 17 bases left in between. Germline V gene lookup returns CDR1 SGHDT and CDR2 YYEEEE. CDR3 length: 16 amino acids. As DNA, the CDR3 is TGTGCCAGCAGCCCAAGCGTAGTACACTCCACAGATACGCAGTATTTT. It translates to CASSPSVVHSTDTQYF.

The chain joins TRBV9 to TRBJ2-2; D uncertain. Germline CDR1 SGDLS, CDR2 YYNGEE. The CDR3 loop spans 13 amino acids. Deletions cut 4 bases from V and 5 bases from J, with 9 bases between. CDR3 coding DNA: TGTGCCAGCAGCCACTACGAAACCGGGGAGCTGTTTTTT. This encodes CASSHYETGELFF. Combining the CDR3 with reference TRBV9 and TRBJ2-2 gives the whole variable domain DSGVTQTPKHLITATGQRVTLRCSPRSGDLSVYWYQQSLDQGLQFLIQYYNGEERAKGNILERFSAQQFPDLHSELNLSSLELGDSALYFCASSHYETGELFFGEGSRLTVL.

The V gene is TRBV4-3, the J gene TRBJ1-1, with 11 nucleotides matching TRBD1. The trim removed 8 bases at V and 1 base at J, leaving 15 bases unmatched. Looked up from germline, CDR1 is LGHNA and CDR2 is YSLEER. The CDR3 length is 18 residues. CDR3 loop: CASRRQLGQGVGNTEAFF. The CDR3 coding sequence is TGCGCCAGCCGACGTCAATTGGGACAGGGGGTAGGGAACACTGAAGCTTTCTTT.

The rearrangement joins TRBV28 to TRBJ2-3, with TRBD2 matching over 7 bases. The CDR3 sequence is 14 residues long. V gave up 6 bases and J gave up 4 bases; unmatched junction bases: 7. From germline, CDR1 is MDHEN and CDR2 SYDVKM. In DNA, the CDR3 is TGTGCCAGCAGCACCCCGCTAGCGGCAGATACGCAGTATTTT. Translated: CASSTPLAADTQYF.

The CDR3 protein is CASRQGPSGMFGYTF. DNA of the CDR3: TGTGCCAGCCGACAGGGGCCCTCGGGGATGTTCGGCTACACCTTC. This chain connects TRBV13 to TRBJ1-2, with 8 bases matching TRBD1. The trim removed 8 bases at V and 8 bases at J, leaving 16 bases unmatched. Germline V gives CDR1 PRHDT, CDR2 FYEKMQ (reference sequence). This CDR3 has 15 amino acids.

The chain recombines TRBV19 with TRBJ2-7, with 8 bases fitting TRBD2. V lost 1 base to trimming and J lost 2 bases; unmatched junction nucleotides: 7. This CDR3 contains 16 residues. The germline V gene encodes CDR1 LNHDA and CDR2 SQIVND (reference sequence). CDR3 loop: CASSIAEVAGPYEQYF. CDR3 coding DNA: TGTGCCAGTAGTATAGCGGAAGTAGCGGGGCCCTACGAGCAGTACTTC.

The genes are TRBV19 and TRBJ1-5; maybe TRBD1 (5 bases). Germline V gene lookup returns CDR1 LNHDA and CDR2 SQIVND (reference sequence). This CDR3 contains 15 residues. Trimming stripped 1 base from V and 0 bases from J, with 7 bases between. CDR3 DNA: TGTGCCAGTAGTATAGTTGGGGCTAGCAATCAGCCCCAGCATTTT. Protein: CASSIVGASNQPQHF.

The chain employs TRBV11-2 and TRBJ1-3; D is ambiguous. V lost 5 bases to trimming and J lost 0 bases, with 11 bases between them. The CDR3 totals 15 residues. Germline V CDR1 and CDR2: SGHAT, FQNNGV. CDR3 coding DNA: TGTGCCAGCAGCCCGAGCACCCGCTCTGGAAACACCATATATTTT. As protein: CASSPSTRSGNTIYF.

The chain uses TRBV15 and TRBJ1-5, with 10 nucleotides matching TRBD1. The CDR3 runs 17 residues. After removal of 5 bases from V and 10 bases from J, the junction contained 17 bases not matched to a gene. Germline V gene lookup returns CDR1 LNHNV and CDR2 YYDKDF (reference sequence). The DNA of the CDR3 is TGTGCCACCAGCCTTTTCCCGGGACAGGGGCCCGGGGGACCCCAGCATTTT. Its translation: CATSLFPGQGPGGPQHF.

Only a few counts were recorded for this clone. This rearrangement joins TRBV18 to TRBJ1-6, with TRBD1 identical over 7 bases. Germline CDR1 reads KGHSH; CDR2 reads LQKENI. This CDR3 comprises 16 residues. Trimming at V came to 1 base and at J to 7 bases, leaving 7 bases not matched to a gene. CDR3 DNA sequence: TGTGCCAGCTCACCACTGGTGACAGGGAACAATTCACCCCTCCACTTT. It codes for CASSPLVTGNNSPLHF.

A few counts support this clone. The J gene is TRBJ1-1, the V gene TRBV7-9; 9 positions agree with TRBD1. CDR3 size: 17 residues. Trimming at V came to 4 bases and at J to 5 bases, leaving 14 bases not matched to a gene. Germline V gives CDR1 SEHNR, CDR2 FQNEAQ (reference sequence). This CDR3 is CASSSTRTGEKRTEAFF. The CDR3 DNA follows: TGTGCCAGCAGCTCGACTCGGACAGGGGAGAAGCGGACTGAAGCTTTCTTT.

The chain joins TRBV7-2 to TRBJ1-5; tentative D call: TRBD1 (6 bases). This CDR3 is built from 14 residues. CDR1 is SGHTA, CDR2 FQGNSA, per germline. Trimming removed 8 bases from V and 0 bases from J, with 11 bases in between. The CDR3 region has the DNA TGTGCCAGCCGGGACACAAATAGCAATCAGCCCCAGCATTTT. Translation: CASRDTNSNQPQHF.

This chain joins TRBV7-2 and TRBJ1-2; D uncertain. CDR1 and CDR2 (germline): SGHTA, FQGNSA. The CDR3 covers 18 residues. Deletions cut 2 bases from V and 2 bases from J, with 21 bases between. The CDR3 DNA reads as TGTGCCAGCAGCTTACTCGGCCGGGGTGCGCCCAAGAACTATGGCTACACCTTC. Its protein is CASSLLGRGAPKNYGYTF.

The chain employs TRBV2 and TRBJ2-2; tentatively, D is TRBD1 (7 bases). Germline V gene data show CDR1 as SNHLY and CDR2 as FYNNEI. V was clipped by 3 bases and J by 6 bases, with 11 bases between them. This CDR3 has 14 residues. CDR3 nucleotide sequence: TGTGCCAGCAGTGACTCAGGGGGGTCCGGGGAGCTGTTTTTT. Translation: CASSDSGGSGELFF.

V and J are TRBV25-1 and TRBJ1-4; a weak D match, TRBD1 (6 bases). The CDR3 has 13 residues. The V end lost 5 bases, the J end lost 6 bases, and 10 bases lay between the germline ends. Germline CDR1 MGHDK, CDR2 SYGVNS. CDR3 protein: CASSKQGYEKLFF. CDR3 DNA sequence: TGTGCCAGCAGTAAACAGGGTTATGAAAAACTGTTTTTT.

This chain links TRBV5-1 with TRBJ1-2, with a possible D match to TRBD1 (6 bases). V was clipped by 0 bases and J by 8 bases, with 11 bases between them. The CDR3 consists of 13 residues. CDR1 and CDR2 (germline): SGHRS, YFSETQ. The CDR3 coding sequence is TGCGCCAGCAGCTTGGAAAGACAGGAGGGCTACACCTTC. Its protein product is CASSLERQEGYTF.

The rearrangement uses TRBV6-5 and TRBJ1-4, with D possibly being TRBD1 (5 bases). Per the germline V gene, CDR1 is MNHEY and CDR2 is SVGAGI. Trimming cost V 4 bases and J 5 bases, with 11 bases left between them. The CDR3 consists of 14 residues. Written as DNA, the CDR3 is TGTGCCAGCAGTTTCCAGGGCTCCAATGAAAAACTGTTTTTT. Its protein is CASSFQGSNEKLFF.

This chain joins TRBV5-5 and TRBJ1-6, with 7 bases fitting TRBD1. The CDR3 spans 15 residues. Germline V gene lookup returns CDR1 SGHKS and CDR2 YYEKEE (reference sequence). V lost 3 bases to trimming and J lost 11 bases; unmatched junction nucleotides: 11. In DNA form, the CDR3 reads TGTGCCAGCAGCTGGGTTACAGGGGATAGGGCACCCCTCCACTTT. It encodes CASSWVTGDRAPLHF.

The rearrangement joins TRBV11-3 to TRBJ2-7; 9 bases fit TRBD1. This CDR3 comprises 14 residues. CDR1 SGHNT and CDR2 YENEEA come from the germline V gene. The junction had 9 bases not matched to a gene; V was cut back by 5 bases and J by 7 bases. The DNA of the CDR3 is TGTGCCAGCAGCCCCGGGACAGGGCCCGCGGAGCAGTACTTC. Amino acids: CASSPGTGPAEQYF.